This T cell receptor beta chain comes out of a study of regulatory T cells in long-lasting Graves disease. The CDR3 spans 15 residues. V lost 3 bases to trimming and J lost 0 bases, with 9 bases between them. Germline CDR1 is SNHLY and CDR2 is FYNNEI. The authors built TCR beta libraries using iRepertoire HTBI primers and Arm-PCR of CDR3 regions. One entry per CDR3 protein results from TCRdb running MiXCR on the multiplex PCR reads. The table lists around 400,000 distinct CDR3 sequences, 15% to 19% of them singletons. Time point in this sample: newly diagnosed GD, antithyroid drugs for less than 3 months. PBMC RNA was the source of the TCR library. This clonotype was detected a few times.

V and J are TRBV2 and TRBJ1-5, with TRBD1 as a possible D gene (5 bases). The sequence derives from a female donor with Graves disease. The material was peripheral blood mononuclear cells (PBMCs), obtained at new diagnosis, from a patient treated with antithyroid drugs. CDR3 sequence reads: CASSEGGISNQPQHF. CDR3 bases: TGTGCCAGCAGTGAGGGGGGAATTAGCAATCAGCCCCAGCATTTT. Full variable domain (missing parts from reference TRBV2 and TRBJ1-5): EPEVTQTPSHQVTQMGQEVILRCVPISNHLYFYWYRQILGQKVEFLVSFYNNEISEKSEIFDDQFSVERPDGSNFTLKIRSTKLEDSAMYFCASSEGGISNQPQHFGDGTRLSIL.